This T cell receptor beta chain was found in a study of beta chain features in type 1 diabetes. Details on this clone: As yet, its antigen is unknown.

Overall study results and limits: TCRB CDR3s were moderately but significantly shorter in Type 1 diabetes patients in all four CD4+ subsets.

Germline V gives CDR1 LNHDA, CDR2 SQIVND (reference sequence). The CDR3 contains 16 residues. Losses at the gene ends were 5 bases for V and 3 bases for J; bases not matched to a gene: 8. Isolated RNA was reverse transcribed in full, so expressed TCRB transcripts were sequenced. Assay used: immunoSEQ multiplex PCR; TCRdb lists only in-frame clones, some missing. The sample includes approximately 150,000 clones, about 13% of them seen just once. Sequencing was carried out using central memory CD4+ T cells from blood. V and J are TRBV19 and TRBJ1-5; 9 nucleotides line up with TRBD1. The receptor was isolated from a man aged 18 to 29 with type 1 diabetes. CDR3: CASSDGQGSYNQPQHF. The CDR3 region has the DNA TGTGCCAGTAGTGATGGACAGGGGAGCTACAATCAGCCCCAGCATTTT.